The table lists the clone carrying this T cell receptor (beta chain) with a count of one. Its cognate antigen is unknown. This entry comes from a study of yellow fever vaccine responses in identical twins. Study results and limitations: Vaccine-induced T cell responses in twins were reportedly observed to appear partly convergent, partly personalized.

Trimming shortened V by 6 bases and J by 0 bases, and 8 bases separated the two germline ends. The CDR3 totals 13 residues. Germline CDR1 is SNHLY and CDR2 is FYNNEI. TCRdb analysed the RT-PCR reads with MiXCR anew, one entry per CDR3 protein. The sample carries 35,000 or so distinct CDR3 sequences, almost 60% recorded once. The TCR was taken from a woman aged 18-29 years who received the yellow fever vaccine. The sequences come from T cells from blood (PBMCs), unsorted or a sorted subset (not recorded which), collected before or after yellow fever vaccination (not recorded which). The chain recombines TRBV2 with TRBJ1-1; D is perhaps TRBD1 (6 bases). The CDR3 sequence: CASRGAMNTEAFF. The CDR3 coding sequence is TGTGCCAGCAGGGGGGCAATGAACACTGAAGCTTTCTTT.